This T cell receptor beta chain originates from a study of tumor and adjacent non-tumor tissue in lung cancer. Background on the study: Stage I to III disease affected roughly ten men and 5 women aged roughly 30 to 76. Study outcomes and limitations: Significantly higher TCR diversity was found in tumor than normal lung.

Note on this clonotype: Its specificity is unknown.

No cell sorting was done before RNA was extracted from the tissue. Chemotherapy-naive patients with new lung cancer underwent thoracic surgery in China, August–November 2014. V shed 2 bases and J shed 4 bases, with 15 bases lying between them. In germline, CDR1 is SGHTA, CDR2 FQGTGA. This CDR3 has 16 residues. Three rounds of nested PCR, following a modified ARM-PCR protocol, produced the TCRbeta library. TCRdb reprocessed the multiplex PCR reads via MiXCR and lists one record per CDR3 protein. The profile shows about 80,000 distinct CDR3 sequences, under 70% of them singletons. The TCR originated in an older woman with non-small cell lung cancer. The J gene is TRBJ2-1, the V gene TRBV7-3, with a weak D call TRBD1 (5 bases). The sequencing sample was made of lung tumor tissue. CDR3: CASSLQPAGRYNEQFF. The CDR3 nucleotides are TGTGCCAGCAGCTTACAACCTGCAGGGCGATACAATGAGCAGTTCTTC. Combining the CDR3 with reference TRBV7-3 and TRBJ2-1 gives the whole variable domain GAGVSQTPSNKVTEKGKYVELRCDPISGHTALYWYRQSLGQGPEFLIYFQGTGAADDSGLPNDRFFAVRPEGSVSTLKIQRTERGDSAVYLCASSLQPAGRYNEQFFGPGTRLTVL.